This TCR beta chain was documented in a study of OX40 agonist ivuxolimab in advanced cancers. Study outcomes and limitations: Clonal expansion by week 6 occurred in CD4+ and CD8+ blood T cells (at 0.1 to 3.0 mg/kg).

Clones were sequenced by immunoSEQ multiplex PCR, and TCRdb holds only the in-frame ones, with some missing. Of tens of thousands of clones in the sample, roughly 87% were seen once. The table lists this clone with a count of one. The target antigen is unknown. The clonotype originates from an adult with an advanced solid tumor such as melanoma, head and neck, liver or kidney cancer. The source material was CD4+ or CD8+ T cells sorted from blood, sampled in a trial of the OX40 agonist ivuxolimab.

CDR3: CASTGDFFGEQYF. In nucleotides, the CDR3 is TGTGCCAGCACCGGGGACTTCTTTGGCGAGCAGTACTTC. The chain couples TRBV7-2 to TRBJ2-7, with a weak D call TRBD2 (6 bases). This CDR3 contains 13 residues. The germline V gene encodes CDR1 SGHTA and CDR2 FQGNSA. V lost 7 bases to trimming and J lost 6 bases, with 16 bases between them.